At least ten counts were recorded for the clone carrying this TCR beta chain. Sample time point: pre-sensitization, week 0. Treatment denoted: therapeutic diphenylcyclopropenone sensitization with weekly scalp DPC. The record originates from a study of human T cells and chemical hapten exposure. The CDR3 runs to 14 residues. Germline CDR1 SNHLY, CDR2 FYNNEI. V was clipped by 4 bases and J by 1 base, with 10 bases between them. Using its own MiXCR run on the RACE reads, TCRdb lists one record per CDR3 protein. Of 300,000 to 450,000 distinct CDR3 sequences in the sample, less than 6.5% were seen once. This TCR was recovered from a woman in her forties or fifties with alopecia areata. Some clones in this sample may be carry-over from other donors' samples. Specimen: whole blood, collected in connection with sensitization to the hapten diphenylcyclopropenone (DPC). This sequence joins TRBV2 and TRBJ2-5; D not certain. The CDR3 DNA follows: TGTGCCAGCAGTGGTCCTTACAGCCAAGAGACCCAGTACTTC. Translation gives CASSGPYSQETQYF.